Below are 13 T cell receptor beta chains sequenced from a single sample in a study of T cell responses to AZD1222 COVID-19 vaccine. Here immunoSEQ multiplex PCR was the method, and the copy in TCRdb shows in-frame clones only, minus some. The top ten hold roughly 9.6% of the sample, which has 30,000 to 35,000 clones, 85% to 90% seen once. This specimen was peripheral blood, taken 28 days after the second AZD1222 dose. The receptor set was obtained from an adult who received the AZD1222 COVID-19 vaccine.

This chain connects TRBV7-9 to TRBJ1-1; 7 nucleotides line up with TRBD1. CDR1 and CDR2 from the germline V gene are SEHNR and FQNEAQ (reference sequence). Unmatched junction bases numbered 5, after V lost 2 bases and J lost 5 bases. The CDR3 contains 14 residues. CDR3 loop: CASSLTGAGTEAFF. CDR3 DNA: TGTGCCAGCAGCTTAACAGGGGCGGGTACTGAAGCTTTCTTT.

The rearrangement links TRBV28 to TRBJ1-1, with TRBD1 identical over 7 bases. The J segment lost 7 bases and the V segment lost 3 bases, leaving 8 bases of the junction unmatched. From germline, CDR1 is MDHEN and CDR2 SYDVKM. There are 14 residues in the CDR3. The CDR3: CASSFLQGIDEAFF. CDR3 nucleotide sequence: TGTGCCAGCAGTTTCCTACAGGGGATCGATGAAGCTTTCTTT.

This rearrangement joins TRBV29-1 to TRBJ2-7, with 10 bases that match TRBD1. Unmatched junction bases numbered 8, after V lost 6 bases and J lost 3 bases. Germline CDR1 SQVTM, CDR2 ANQGSEA. The CDR3 length is 14 residues. CDR3 nucleotide sequence: TGCAGCGTCCGGGACAGGGGCCTTAACTACGAGCAGTACTTC. This translates into CSVRDRGLNYEQYF.

This chain uses TRBV5-1 with TRBJ2-2, with TRBD1 identical over 8 bases. Germline-derived CDR1 and CDR2 are SGHRS and YFSETQ. With 1 base clipped from V and 4 bases from J, the junction kept 12 bases outside the gene matches. The CDR3 extends over 18 amino acids. The CDR3 region is CASSLYGSGTGLTGELFF. CDR3 coding DNA: TGCGCCAGCAGCTTGTACGGTAGTGGGACAGGCCTCACCGGGGAGCTGTTTTTT. The full variable domain, rest sourced from reference TRBV5-1 and TRBJ2-2, is KAGVTQTPRYLIKTRGQQVTLSCSPISGHRSVSWYQQTPGQGLQFLFEYFSETQRNKGNFPGRFSGRQFSNSRSEMNVSTLELGDSALYLCASSLYGSGTGLTGELFFGEGSRLTVL.

This chain connects TRBV18 to TRBJ1-1; D ambiguous. There are 12 residues in the CDR3. Germline-derived CDR1 and CDR2 are KGHSH and LQKENI. V lost 5 bases to trimming and J lost 7 bases, with 11 bases between them. CDR3 region: CASSSQGFEAFF. The CDR3 coding sequence is TGTGCCAGCTCATCGCAAGGGTTTGAAGCTTTCTTT.

This clone was observed a handful of times. This chain links TRBV19 with TRBJ1-2, with TRBD1 identical over 8 bases. Germline trimming cut 6 bases from V and 3 bases from J; bases unmatched to any gene: 0. This CDR3 comprises 12 residues. Looked up from germline, CDR1 is LNHDA and CDR2 is SQIVND (reference sequence). CDR3 DNA: TGTGCCAGTAGGGACAGGGACTATGGCTACACCTTC. This codes for CASRDRDYGYTF.

This sequence joins TRBV4-1 and TRBJ1-1; D possibly corresponds to TRBD1 (6 bases). The CDR3 runs to 14 residues. Trimming pared 1 base from V and 5 bases from J, leaving 11 bases between. The germline V gene encodes CDR1 MGHRA and CDR2 YSYEKL. In DNA, the CDR3 is TGCGCCAGCAGCCAAGGGCGAGGGGGGACTGAAGCTTTCTTT. This translates into CASSQGRGGTEAFF.

The chain joins TRBV18 to TRBJ2-7; 10 nucleotides line up with TRBD1. The CDR3 runs 14 residues. Trimming removed 3 bases from V and 5 bases from J; junction bases left unmatched: 4. The germline V gene encodes CDR1 KGHSH and CDR2 LQKENI. The CDR3 spells CASSPGTGDHEQYF. The DNA of the CDR3 is TGTGCCAGCTCACCCGGGACAGGGGACCACGAGCAGTACTTC. The variable domain in full, with the rest retrieved from reference TRBV18 and TRBJ2-7, is NAGVMQNPRHLVRRRGQEARLRCSPMKGHSHVYWYRQLPEEGLKFMVYLQKENIIDESGMPKERFSAEFPKEGPSILRIQQVVRGDSAAYFCASSPGTGDHEQYFGPGTRLTVT.

J is TRBJ2-3 and V is TRBV7-8, with 10 bases matching TRBD2. This CDR3 comprises 17 residues. V dropped 1 base and J dropped 2; count of bases not matched to a gene: 6. Germline values: CDR1 SGHVS, CDR2 FQNEAQ. The CDR3 protein is CASSLVAGGTHTDTQYF. The DNA for the CDR3 is TGTGCCAGCAGCTTAGTAGCGGGAGGTACACACACAGATACGCAGTATTTT.

The V call is TRBV28, the J call TRBJ1-5, with a tentative D call TRBD1 (5 bases). CDR3 size: 13 residues. CDR1 and CDR2 from the germline V gene are MDHEN and SYDVKM. V lost 7 bases, J lost 9 bases, and 16 bases lay in between. CDR3 DNA: TGTGCCAGCAACCCTCCCCAGGGATCGCCCCAGCATTTT. Its protein is CASNPPQGSPQHF.

The V call is TRBV5-1, the J call TRBJ2-1; D gene ambiguous. There are 14 residues in the CDR3. CDR1 is SGHRS, CDR2 YFSETQ, per germline. Trimming pared 0 bases from V and 8 bases from J, leaving 12 bases between. In DNA form, the CDR3 reads TGCGCCAGCAGCTTGGCCTATCGGACCCATGAGCAGTTCTTC. This translates into CASSLAYRTHEQFF.

The gene calls are TRBV19 and TRBJ1-5; D may be TRBD1 (5 bases). CDR1 and CDR2 from the germline V gene are LNHDA and SQIVND (reference sequence). CDR3 length: 12 residues. Trimming removed 5 bases from V and 6 bases from J, with 8 bases in between. This chain's CDR3 is CASSQRGQPQHF. CDR3 bases: TGTGCCAGTAGTCAAAGGGGTCAGCCCCAGCATTTT.

The chain uses TRBV9 and TRBJ2-1; D is ambiguous. This CDR3 is 15 amino acids long. The V end was cut by 3 bases, the J end by 4 bases, with 14 bases between. The germline V gene has CDR1 SGDLS and CDR2 YYNGEE. The CDR3 here is CASSARPASYNEQFF. In DNA, the CDR3 is TGTGCCAGCAGCGCGCGTCCAGCTAGTTACAATGAGCAGTTCTTC.